This T cell receptor (beta chain) was identified in a study of shared clonotypes between healthy human individuals (dated by TCRdb to about 2020). For the wider study: A few men and a couple of women, aged 18 to 49 years, made up the cohort. For each donor, CD4 naive and CD4 memory were each given three plates, CD8 naive was given two plates, and CD8 memory was given one plate. Between about 0.8 and 9 billion PBMCs per donor were obtained by leukapheresis. To increase sequencing depth and limit assay-specific biases, TCR repertoire library preparation and sequencing were carried out by different laboratories using diverse techniques. Blood TCR repertoires of 5 or 6 healthy adults were deeply sequenced to estimate repertoire size and the extent of clonotype sharing between individuals.

The CDR3 runs 12 amino acids, cysteine and phenylalanine included. CDR3 DNA only is kept here, 36 bases in frame from base 1. CDR1 and CDR2 are drawn from the germline V gene: SGHRS, YFSETQ. After removal of 3 bases from V and 9 bases from J, the junction retains 3 bases not matched to a gene. Remarks on this clone: Its antigen remains unidentified. It has no much larger one-base neighbor in the sample; base qualities were not kept.

On the study overall, not on this receptor specifically: About 4.5% of naive CD4, around 3.6% of naive CD8, about 2.1% of memory CD4, and around 0.42% of memory CD8 clonotypes were shared across several donors. Naive subsets generally had larger estimated clonotype richness than memory subsets did. Only blood was sampled, and tissue TCR repertoires likely differ from those in blood. The genetic and exposure-history diversity represented was limited by the small number of donors. Pairwise subsampling led to the expectation that sequencing depth would affect the degree of clonotype sharing among donors. Incomplete sequencing was indicated by rarefaction of sorted-subset datasets, despite the large sequencing depth. Clonotypes shared by all four sorted-subset donors showed higher generation probabilities than non-shared clonotypes.

Healthy HIV-negative adults with no recently reported acute infections or vaccinations were included as donors. Every donor was a Caucasian adult residing in Nashville, Tennessee, USA. CD4+ T cells were enriched by magnetic negative selection; naive cells were then positively selected on CD45RA, and the negative fraction formed the memory subset. Blood was obtained by leukapheresis, after which PBMCs were separated by Ficoll-Histopaque density gradient centrifugation and cryopreserved in liquid nitrogen vapor phase. Analytical flow cytometry was used to check the purity and quantity of each magnetically sorted T cell population. Genomic DNA was isolated from each sorted fraction and quantified by UV absorbance on a Nanodrop 2000c. Using the deep immunoSEQ assay, TCR CDR3 regions were amplified from genomic DNA by multiplex PCR. Extracted genomic DNA from each cell subset was spread evenly across all wells of several immunoSEQ 96-well plates, with each plate serving as a replicate. For sorted subsets, around 0.2 ug genomic DNA, equal to tens of thousands of T cell genomes, was loaded into each replicate PCR. The purified libraries were quantified using a Qubit 3.0 fluorometer, sized with a Bioanalyzer 2100, and then quantified again using the KAPA Library Quantification kit. Every immunoSEQ 96-well plate was sequenced on a separate single-read 150-cycle Illumina NextSeq 550 flow cell. The original methods were these. Because the immunoSEQ output included only junctional sequences and no quality scores, the filtering could not be the same as the filtering used for full-length reads. To assign V/J genes and CDR3, sequences were annotated against IMGT germline references using PyIR, a Python wrapper for IgBLAST v1.9. Reads were filtered out if the reads had weak V/J assignments (E-value above 1e-6), no CDR3, stop codons, out-of-frame junctions, or ambiguous translated residues. V3J clonotypes were defined by identical inferred V gene, J gene, and CDR3 amino acid sequence. Percentage overlap between repertoires was calculated by dividing the number of shared unique clonotypes by the size of the smaller repertoire. Repertoire richness was assessed with RTK rarefaction, the Chao1 estimator, and Recon v2.1 estimates of unobserved clonotypes. For all TCRbeta clonotypes obtained by the gDNA method from a few donors, generation probabilities were computed with OLGA. Here the immuneACCESS table is served through TCRdb, limited to in-frame sequences with V and J called. Missing clones are a known gap in these copies; in checked studies unresolved V genes cover under half, and the rest lacks a known reason. D and trimming come from the DNA, and the V and J calls and clone size come from that table. This sample holds roughly 1,600,000 clones; approximately 98.5% were observed only once. About 0.35% of the sample is held by the ten biggest clonotypes.

The chain is made from TRBV5-1 and TRBJ1-2; 9 of the junction bases match TRBD1. Source material: naive CD4+ T cells sorted from blood. Sample cell subset or site, as interpreted from the label and publication: CD45RA+ positively selected. This TCR derives from a young man in good health. The CDR3 amino acid sequence is: CASSWTGERYTF. The DNA sequence is as follows: TGCGCCAGCAGCTGGACAGGGGAACGCTACACCTTC.